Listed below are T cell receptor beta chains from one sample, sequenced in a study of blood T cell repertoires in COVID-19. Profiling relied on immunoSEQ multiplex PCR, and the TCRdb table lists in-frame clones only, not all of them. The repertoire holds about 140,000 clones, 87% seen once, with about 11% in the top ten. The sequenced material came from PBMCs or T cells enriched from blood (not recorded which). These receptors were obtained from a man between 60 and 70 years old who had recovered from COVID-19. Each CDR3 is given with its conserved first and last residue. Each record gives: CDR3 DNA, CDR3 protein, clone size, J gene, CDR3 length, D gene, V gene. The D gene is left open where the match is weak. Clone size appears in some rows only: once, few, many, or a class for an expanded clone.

CDR3 DNA: TGTGCCAGCAGCTTGTTTCTCCAGGGCAATCAGCCCCAGCATTTT
CDR3 protein: CASSLFLQGNQPQHF
clone size: -
J gene: TRBJ1-5
CDR3 length: 15
D gene: -
V gene: TRBV5-5

CDR3 DNA: TGTGCCAGCAGTTACAGCGGGAGTAGCAATCAGCCCCAGCATTTT
CDR3 protein: CASSYSGSSNQPQHF
clone size: -
J gene: TRBJ1-5
CDR3 length: 15
D gene: -
V gene: TRBV6-5

CDR3 DNA: TGTGCCAGCAGACCGGGACAGACCAATCAGCCCCAGCATTTT
CDR3 protein: CASRPGQTNQPQHF
clone size: -
J gene: TRBJ1-5
CDR3 length: 14
D gene: TRBD1
V gene: TRBV28

CDR3 DNA: TGTGCCAGCAATTCCGGGACAGGGGGGGGACCCCTCCACTTT
CDR3 protein: CASNSGTGGGPLHF
clone size: -
J gene: TRBJ1-6
CDR3 length: 14
D gene: TRBD1
V gene: TRBV6-5

CDR3 DNA: TGCGCCAGCAGCCCTTTTGGGACATCGAACACCGGGGAGCTGTTTTTT
CDR3 protein: CASSPFGTSNTGELFF
clone size: -
J gene: TRBJ2-2
CDR3 length: 16
D gene: -
V gene: TRBV5-1

CDR3 DNA: TGTGCCAGCAGTCGCACCGGGGAGCTGTTTTTT
CDR3 protein: CASSRTGELFF
clone size: once
J gene: TRBJ2-2
CDR3 length: 11
D gene: -
V gene: TRBV12-3/TRBV12-4

CDR3 DNA: TGCGCCAGCAGCCAGACGGGGGGAGGTGAGCAGTTCTTC
CDR3 protein: CASSQTGGGEQFF
clone size: -
J gene: TRBJ2-1
CDR3 length: 13
D gene: TRBD2
V gene: TRBV4-1

CDR3 DNA: TGCAGTGCCAGCGGGCGGGATACGCAGTATTTT
CDR3 protein: CSASGRDTQYF
clone size: -
J gene: TRBJ2-3
CDR3 length: 11
D gene: -
V gene: TRBV20-1

CDR3 DNA: TGTGCCAGCAGTGACACCCTCCGTTGGGTGCTAGCGGGAACCTACGAGCAGTACTTC
CDR3 protein: CASSDTLRWVLAGTYEQYF
clone size: few
J gene: TRBJ2-7
CDR3 length: 19
D gene: TRBD2
V gene: TRBV6-1

CDR3 DNA: TGCGCCAGCAGCTCAGGTGGGACTAACAACGAGCAGTACTTC
CDR3 protein: CASSSGGTNNEQYF
clone size: -
J gene: TRBJ2-7
CDR3 length: 14
D gene: TRBD2
V gene: TRBV5-1

CDR3 DNA: TGTGCCAGCAGTTCCGGACAGGATCCCTACGAGCAGTACTTC
CDR3 protein: CASSSGQDPYEQYF
clone size: -
J gene: TRBJ2-7
CDR3 length: 14
D gene: TRBD1
V gene: TRBV28

CDR3 DNA: TGTGCCACCCAGGGGACAGCAACTAATGAAAAACTGTTTTTT
CDR3 protein: CATQGTATNEKLFF
clone size: -
J gene: TRBJ1-4
CDR3 length: 14
D gene: TRBD1
V gene: TRBV10-3

CDR3 DNA: TGTGCCAGCAGAAGAGCGGGAAAAGTCGATGAGCAGTTCTTC
CDR3 protein: CASRRAGKVDEQFF
clone size: -
J gene: TRBJ2-1
CDR3 length: 14
D gene: TRBD2
V gene: TRBV6-5

CDR3 DNA: TGTGCCAGTACCTTGGACACAGGGGGCAAGGGTGTTGATCAGCCCCAGCATTTT
CDR3 protein: CASTLDTGGKGVDQPQHF
clone size: -
J gene: TRBJ1-5
CDR3 length: 18
D gene: TRBD1
V gene: TRBV19

CDR3 DNA: TGTGCCAGCGGGACGGGAGGGCCGTCAGATACGCAGTATTTT
CDR3 protein: CASGTGGPSDTQYF
clone size: -
J gene: TRBJ2-3
CDR3 length: 14
D gene: TRBD2
V gene: TRBV28

CDR3 DNA: TGTGCCAGCAGCCAAGATGGAGACTCTGGAAACACCATATATTTT
CDR3 protein: CASSQDGDSGNTIYF
clone size: -
J gene: TRBJ1-3
CDR3 length: 15
D gene: -
V gene: TRBV3-1/TRBV3-2

CDR3 DNA: TGTGCCAGCTCACCCTCCAGGGGTGCAGATACGCAGTATTTT
CDR3 protein: CASSPSRGADTQYF
clone size: -
J gene: TRBJ2-3
CDR3 length: 14
D gene: -
V gene: TRBV18

CDR3 DNA: TGTGCCAGCAGCTTATCAACTAGCAGATACACCGGGGAGCTGTTTTTT
CDR3 protein: CASSLSTSRYTGELFF
clone size: -
J gene: TRBJ2-2
CDR3 length: 16
D gene: -
V gene: TRBV7-3

CDR3 DNA: TGTGCCAGCAGCCAAGATAAGCGGGAGGGAGAGACCCAGTACTTC
CDR3 protein: CASSQDKREGETQYF
clone size: -
J gene: TRBJ2-5
CDR3 length: 15
D gene: TRBD2
V gene: TRBV4-2

CDR3 DNA: TGTGCCAGCAGCCCCCCACCCGAGACAGGAAAAACTGAAGCTTTCTTT
CDR3 protein: CASSPPPETGKTEAFF
clone size: -
J gene: TRBJ1-1
CDR3 length: 16
D gene: -
V gene: TRBV7-9

CDR3 DNA: TGTGCCAGCAGCTTCCCCTCTAGCGGGGGGGCGAATGAGCAGTTCTTC
CDR3 protein: CASSFPSSGGANEQFF
clone size: -
J gene: TRBJ2-1
CDR3 length: 16
D gene: TRBD2
V gene: TRBV5-4

CDR3 DNA: TGTGCCTGGAGTGGTGGACAAGTCAATCAGCCCCAGCATTTT
CDR3 protein: CAWSGGQVNQPQHF
clone size: -
J gene: TRBJ1-5
CDR3 length: 14
D gene: -
V gene: TRBV30

CDR3 DNA: TGTGCCAGCGGGAGGACGTACCAAGAGACCCAGTACTTC
CDR3 protein: CASGRTYQETQYF
clone size: -
J gene: TRBJ2-5
CDR3 length: 13
D gene: TRBD2
V gene: TRBV30

CDR3 DNA: TGTGCCAGCAGCTCAGAACAGTTAATTAACTATGGCTACACCTTC
CDR3 protein: CASSSEQLINYGYTF
clone size: -
J gene: TRBJ1-2
CDR3 length: 15
D gene: -
V gene: TRBV7-9

CDR3 DNA: TGTGCCAGCAGCCCCCACTCGCAGCGGGGTTATAGCACAGATACGCAGTATTTT
CDR3 protein: CASSPHSQRGYSTDTQYF
clone size: -
J gene: TRBJ2-3
CDR3 length: 18
D gene: TRBD2
V gene: TRBV9

CDR3 DNA: TGTGCCAGCGGACAGAATTATGGCTACACCTTC
CDR3 protein: CASGQNYGYTF
clone size: -
J gene: TRBJ1-2
CDR3 length: 11
D gene: -
V gene: TRBV28

CDR3 DNA: TGTGCCAGCAGTCGGGACAGGGGGGTCGTTACGCAGTATTTT
CDR3 protein: CASSRDRGVVTQYF
clone size: -
J gene: TRBJ2-3
CDR3 length: 14
D gene: TRBD1
V gene: TRBV2

CDR3 DNA: TGTGCCATCAGTGAAGATAATAGAGCGGGGGATGCGCAGTATTTT
CDR3 protein: CAISEDNRAGDAQYF
clone size: -
J gene: TRBJ2-3
CDR3 length: 15
D gene: TRBD2
V gene: TRBV10-3

CDR3 DNA: TGTGCCAGCAGTTCGTCTGGACAGGGGTTGCCCTATAATTCACCCCTCCACTTT
CDR3 protein: CASSSSGQGLPYNSPLHF
clone size: -
J gene: TRBJ1-6
CDR3 length: 18
D gene: TRBD1
V gene: TRBV28

CDR3 DNA: TGTGCCAGCAGCCAAAACGCCTGGGACAGCCCCCAGCATTTT
CDR3 protein: CASSQNAWDSPQHF
clone size: few
J gene: TRBJ1-5
CDR3 length: 14
D gene: TRBD1
V gene: TRBV3-1/TRBV3-2

CDR3 DNA: TGTGCCAGCCGACAGGGCGGGACCGGGGAGCTGTTTTTT
CDR3 protein: CASRQGGTGELFF
clone size: -
J gene: TRBJ2-2
CDR3 length: 13
D gene: -
V gene: TRBV21-1

CDR3 DNA: TGTGCCAGCAGCCACTCTAGCGGGGGATCCTACAATGAGCAGTTCTTC
CDR3 protein: CASSHSSGGSYNEQFF
clone size: -
J gene: TRBJ2-1
CDR3 length: 16
D gene: TRBD2
V gene: TRBV3-1/TRBV3-2

CDR3 DNA: TGTGCCAGCAGCTTGGCGGCAGGGGGTAGCTCCTACAATGAGCAGTTCTTC
CDR3 protein: CASSLAAGGSSYNEQFF
clone size: -
J gene: TRBJ2-1
CDR3 length: 17
D gene: TRBD1
V gene: TRBV5-5

CDR3 DNA: TGTGCCAGCAGGAGACAGGGGTTGGACTATGGCTACACCTTC
CDR3 protein: CASRRQGLDYGYTF
clone size: -
J gene: TRBJ1-2
CDR3 length: 14
D gene: TRBD1
V gene: TRBV28

CDR3 DNA: TGTGCCAGCAGCCCGGGACAGGGCCTGGGCAATCAGCCCCAGCATTTT
CDR3 protein: CASSPGQGLGNQPQHF
clone size: -
J gene: TRBJ1-5
CDR3 length: 16
D gene: TRBD1
V gene: TRBV7-9

CDR3 DNA: TGTGCCAGCAGTCCCAACAACAATCAGCCCCAGCATTTT
CDR3 protein: CASSPNNNQPQHF
clone size: -
J gene: TRBJ1-5
CDR3 length: 13
D gene: -
V gene: TRBV27

CDR3 DNA: TGTGCCAGCGGGGACCGGGGGAACGGGGAGCAGTACTTC
CDR3 protein: CASGDRGNGEQYF
clone size: -
J gene: TRBJ2-7
CDR3 length: 13
D gene: -
V gene: TRBV3-1/TRBV3-2

CDR3 DNA: TGCGCCAGCAGCTTGAGACAGGGGACCGCAACCGGGGAGCTGTTTTTT
CDR3 protein: CASSLRQGTATGELFF
clone size: -
J gene: TRBJ2-2
CDR3 length: 16
D gene: TRBD1
V gene: TRBV5-1

CDR3 DNA: TGCGCCAGCAGCTTTGGAACAGGGAACACCGGGGAGCTGTTTTTT
CDR3 protein: CASSFGTGNTGELFF
clone size: -
J gene: TRBJ2-2
CDR3 length: 15
D gene: -
V gene: TRBV5-1

CDR3 DNA: TGTGCCAGTAACCGCGCCACTAATGAAAAACTGTTTTTT
CDR3 protein: CASNRATNEKLFF
clone size: -
J gene: TRBJ1-4
CDR3 length: 13
D gene: -
V gene: TRBV19

CDR3 DNA: TGTGCCAGCAAGTCGGGTTCCTACGAGCAGTACTTC
CDR3 protein: CASKSGSYEQYF
clone size: -
J gene: TRBJ2-7
CDR3 length: 12
D gene: -
V gene: TRBV2

CDR3 DNA: TGTGCCAGCAGCCGACAGGGAAGACTCTACGAGCAGTACTTC
CDR3 protein: CASSRQGRLYEQYF
clone size: -
J gene: TRBJ2-7
CDR3 length: 14
D gene: TRBD1
V gene: TRBV14

CDR3 DNA: TGTGCCAGCAGTTTAGTCGGGGGAGTTGGCGAGCAGTACTTC
CDR3 protein: CASSLVGGVGEQYF
clone size: -
J gene: TRBJ2-7
CDR3 length: 14
D gene: -
V gene: TRBV27

CDR3 DNA: TGTGCCAGCAGCCAAGACAGAACCTACGAGCAGTACTTC
CDR3 protein: CASSQDRTYEQYF
clone size: -
J gene: TRBJ2-7
CDR3 length: 13
D gene: -
V gene: TRBV3-1/TRBV3-2

CDR3 DNA: TGTGCCAGCAGGAGGACATATGATACCTACGAGCAGTACTTC
CDR3 protein: CASRRTYDTYEQYF
clone size: -
J gene: TRBJ2-7
CDR3 length: 14
D gene: -
V gene: TRBV6-5

CDR3 DNA: TGTGCCAGCTCGCCTTCGGACTACTATGGCTACACCTTC
CDR3 protein: CASSPSDYYGYTF
clone size: -
J gene: TRBJ1-2
CDR3 length: 13
D gene: -
V gene: TRBV18

CDR3 DNA: TGTGCCAGCACCCCTGGAGGTGAGAACACTGAAGCTTTCTTT
CDR3 protein: CASTPGGENTEAFF
clone size: -
J gene: TRBJ1-1
CDR3 length: 14
D gene: -
V gene: TRBV6-5

CDR3 DNA: TGTGCCAGCAGTTTAACCACTAGCGGGAGGTCACAAGAGACCCAGTACTTC
CDR3 protein: CASSLTTSGRSQETQYF
clone size: -
J gene: TRBJ2-5
CDR3 length: 17
D gene: TRBD2
V gene: TRBV28

CDR3 DNA: TGTGCCAGCAGTAAGGACAGAGCCCAAGAGACCCAGTACTTC
CDR3 protein: CASSKDRAQETQYF
clone size: -
J gene: TRBJ2-5
CDR3 length: 14
D gene: -
V gene: TRBV6-5

CDR3 DNA: TGCAGCGTTGATAGCCCCGGGGGAAACGCCATATATTTT
CDR3 protein: CSVDSPGGNAIYF
clone size: -
J gene: TRBJ1-3
CDR3 length: 13
D gene: -
V gene: TRBV29-1

CDR3 DNA: TGTGCCAGCAGCCCCGGGACACCAAGCTCTGGGGCCAACGTCCTGACTTTC
CDR3 protein: CASSPGTPSSGANVLTF
clone size: -
J gene: TRBJ2-6
CDR3 length: 17
D gene: -
V gene: TRBV3-1/TRBV3-2

CDR3 DNA: TGTGCCAGTAGCCTACAGGGCCGCAGCAACGAGCAGTACTTC
CDR3 protein: CASSLQGRSNEQYF
clone size: -
J gene: TRBJ2-7
CDR3 length: 14
D gene: -
V gene: TRBV19

CDR3 DNA: TGTGCCAGCAGTTTTTACAGGGGAAGGGACGAGCAGTACTTC
CDR3 protein: CASSFYRGRDEQYF
clone size: -
J gene: TRBJ2-7
CDR3 length: 14
D gene: TRBD1
V gene: TRBV28

CDR3 DNA: TGCGCCAGCAGCTTGGGGAGTACCAATCAGCCCCAGCATTTT
CDR3 protein: CASSLGSTNQPQHF
clone size: -
J gene: TRBJ1-5
CDR3 length: 14
D gene: -
V gene: TRBV5-1

CDR3 DNA: TGCAGCGCCGCTCAGGGGGGCAATCAGCCCCAGCATTTT
CDR3 protein: CSAAQGGNQPQHF
clone size: -
J gene: TRBJ1-5
CDR3 length: 13
D gene: TRBD1
V gene: TRBV29-1

CDR3 DNA: TGTGCCAGCAGCTTCGGACCTCAGGGGGAGCAGTACTTC
CDR3 protein: CASSFGPQGEQYF
clone size: -
J gene: TRBJ2-7
CDR3 length: 13
D gene: -
V gene: TRBV5-6

CDR3 DNA: TGTGCCAGCAGCTTGAGCTCCTACAATGAGCAGTTCTTC
CDR3 protein: CASSLSSYNEQFF
clone size: -
J gene: TRBJ2-1
CDR3 length: 13
D gene: -
V gene: TRBV7-2